This T cell receptor beta chain was captured by sequencing in a study of T cells in Graves' hyperthyroidism and ophthalmopathy. Source material for PBMCs was more than 9.5 ml fresh peripheral blood. This clonotype came up a few times. Its specificity is not known. Authors of the study amplified TCR beta CDR3 regions from RNA transcripts. First-round RT-PCR targeting the TCR CDR3 was performed with the HTBI primer set. One entry per CDR3 protein, called by TCRdb with MiXCR from the multiplex PCR reads. The data hold about 400,000 distinct CDR3 sequences, with approximately 16% observed a single time. The trim removed 0 bases at V and 5 bases at J, leaving 8 bases unmatched. Germline V gene lookup returns CDR1 DFQATT and CDR2 SNEGSKA (reference sequence). This CDR3 region has 16 residues. Study observations and caveats: Within blood appeared most thyroid clonotypes that had expanded above 0.001. Ophthalmopathy, as predicted by the model, came a median roughly 6.5 months after the prediction.

V gene TRBV20-1 combines with J gene TRBJ2-2, with 8 positions matching TRBD1. The receptor was isolated from a woman aged 55 to 70 with Graves' ophthalmopathy. The sequencing input was blood. CDR3 amino acids: CSARDFSTGATGELFF. Written as DNA, the CDR3 is TGCAGTGCTAGAGATTTTTCGACAGGGGCTACCGGGGAGCTGTTTTTT.